This TCR beta chain is drawn from a study of OX40 agonist ivuxolimab in advanced cancers. Germline CDR1 SNHLY, CDR2 FYNNEI. This CDR3 is 11 amino acids long. V lost 2 bases, J lost 4 bases, and 2 bases lay in between. TCRdb keeps only in-frame clones here, not all; method: immunoSEQ multiplex PCR. The sample lists more than 55,000 clones; around 86% were seen once. Sequenced here: CD4+ or CD8+ T cells sorted from blood, sampled in a trial of the OX40 agonist ivuxolimab. The receptor was isolated from an adult with an advanced solid tumor such as melanoma, head and neck, liver or kidney cancer. V usage is TRBV2 and J usage is TRBJ1-2; D remains ambiguous. Here the CDR3 DNA reads TGTGCCAGCAGTGAACCCTATGGCTACACCTTC. Translation gives CASSEPYGYTF.